The entry below gives a single T cell receptor beta chain sequence along with its context. Its antigen is unidentified. The assay was immunoSEQ multiplex PCR, and TCRdb's table has in-frame clones only and misses some. There are roughly 30,000 clones in the sample; around 92% occur only once, and 4.2% lies in the top ten. This CDR3 region has 13 residues. Germline V gene lookup returns CDR1 MNHEY and CDR2 SVGAGI. The V and J ends lost 2 bases and 6 bases respectively, with 8 bases between them. The sample comes from a study of T cells in localized non-small cell lung cancer. Study results and limitations: Higher blood T cell density tracked longer overall survival. Measurement of T cell clonality placed uninvolved adjacent lung highest, above the level in tumor. Because only a single region of the tumor was sequenced, heterogeneity remains possible. Turning up in adjacent lung were a median around 60 of the top 100 tumor clones.

The sequence derives from a woman aged 40-69 years with stage III lung adenocarcinoma. The rearrangement links TRBV6-5 to TRBJ2-1, with no clear D. This sample comprised peripheral blood mononuclear cells, obtained before any cancer treatment. The CDR3, as DNA: TGTGCCAGCAGTTACCGGCAGTTCAATGAGCAGTTCTTC. Its protein is CASSYRQFNEQFF.